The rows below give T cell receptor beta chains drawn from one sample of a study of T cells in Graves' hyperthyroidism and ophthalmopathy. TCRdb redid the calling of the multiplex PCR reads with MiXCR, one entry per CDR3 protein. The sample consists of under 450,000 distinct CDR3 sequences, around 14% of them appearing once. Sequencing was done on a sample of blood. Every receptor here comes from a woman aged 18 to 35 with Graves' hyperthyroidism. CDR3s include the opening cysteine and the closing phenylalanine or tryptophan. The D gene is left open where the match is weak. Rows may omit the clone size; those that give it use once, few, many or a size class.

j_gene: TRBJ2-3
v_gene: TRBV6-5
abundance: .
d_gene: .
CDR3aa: CASSYGEEEGTQYF
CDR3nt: TGTGCCAGCAGTTACGGGGAGGAGGAAGGTACGCAGTATTTT

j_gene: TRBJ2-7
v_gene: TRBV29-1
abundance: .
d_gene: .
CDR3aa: CSVEDPVSEQYF
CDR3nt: TGCAGCGTTGAAGATCCAGTCTCCGAGCAGTACTTC

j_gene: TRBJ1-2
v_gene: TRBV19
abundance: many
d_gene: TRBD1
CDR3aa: CASSMRPGQARADGYTF
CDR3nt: TGTGCCAGTAGTATGCGCCCGGGACAGGCGAGGGCGGATGGCTACACCTTC

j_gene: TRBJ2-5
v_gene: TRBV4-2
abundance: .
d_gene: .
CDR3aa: CASSQDPRGETQYF
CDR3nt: TGTGCCAGCAGCCAAGATCCGAGGGGGGAGACCCAGTACTTC

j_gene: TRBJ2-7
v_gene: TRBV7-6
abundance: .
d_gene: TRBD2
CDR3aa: CASSLPSAGGESSYEQYF
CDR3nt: TGTGCCAGCAGCCTCCCCTCAGCGGGGGGCGAGAGCTCCTACGAGCAGTACTTC

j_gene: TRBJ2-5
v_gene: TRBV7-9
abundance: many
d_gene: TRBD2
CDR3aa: CASSSGLVETQYF
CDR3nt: TGTGCCAGCAGCTCTGGACTAGTGGAGACCCAGTACTTC

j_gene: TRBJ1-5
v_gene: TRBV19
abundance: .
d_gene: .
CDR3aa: CASSIREGGQPQHF
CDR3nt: TGTGCCAGTAGTATAAGAGAGGGGGGACAGCCCCAGCATTTT

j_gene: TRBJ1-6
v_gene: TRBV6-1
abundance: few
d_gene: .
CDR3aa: CASSPRTPDRSPLHF
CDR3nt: TGTGCCAGCAGTCCCCGGACCCCAGATCGCTCACCCCTCCACTTT

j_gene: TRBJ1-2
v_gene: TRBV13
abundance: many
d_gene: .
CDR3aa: CASSLDRLNYGYTF
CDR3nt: TGTGCCAGCAGCTTAGACAGGCTTAACTATGGCTACACCTTC

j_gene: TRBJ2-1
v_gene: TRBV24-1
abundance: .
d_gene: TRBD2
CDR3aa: CATSDLQGREASSYNEQFF
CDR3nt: TGTGCCACCAGTGATTTGCAAGGGCGGGAGGCCAGCTCCTACAATGAGCAGTTCTTC

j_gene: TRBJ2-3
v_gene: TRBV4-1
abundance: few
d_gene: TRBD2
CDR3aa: CASSRTRTSLDTQYF
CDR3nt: TGCGCCAGCAGCCGGACTAGGACTAGCTTGGATACGCAGTATTTT

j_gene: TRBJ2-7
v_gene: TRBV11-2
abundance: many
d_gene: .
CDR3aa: CASRDRTYEQYF
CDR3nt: TGTGCCAGCAGAGATCGGACCTACGAGCAGTACTTC

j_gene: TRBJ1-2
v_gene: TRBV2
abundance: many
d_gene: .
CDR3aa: CASSEDSSVNGYTF
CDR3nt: TGTGCCAGCAGTGAAGATTCTTCGGTGAATGGCTACACCTTC

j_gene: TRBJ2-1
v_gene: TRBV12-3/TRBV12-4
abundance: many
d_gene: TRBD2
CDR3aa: CASSFTGRFDNEQFF
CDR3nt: TGTGCCAGCAGTTTCACCGGGAGGTTCGACAATGAGCAGTTCTTC

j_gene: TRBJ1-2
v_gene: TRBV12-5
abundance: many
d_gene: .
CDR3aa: CASGLVPDGNYGYTF
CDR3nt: TGTGCTAGTGGTTTGGTACCGGACGGTAACTATGGCTACACCTTC